This passage covers 16 T cell receptor beta chains from one sample sequenced in a study of blood T cell repertoires in COVID-19. Produced via immunoSEQ multiplex PCR; TCRdb's table is partial and in-frame only. Of nearly 60,000 clones detected, about 85% appear once; the ten largest clones hold approximately 4.5%. Specimen: peripheral blood. These receptors all come from a man between 40 and 49 years old with active COVID-19.

The V call is TRBV18, the J call TRBJ2-7; TRBD1 matches at 8 bases. With 2 bases clipped from V and 2 bases from J, the junction kept 2 bases outside the gene matches. The CDR3 totals 14 residues. Germline assignment: CDR1 KGHSH and CDR2 LQKENI. The CDR3 reads CASSPDRGPYEQYF. CDR3 nucleotide sequence: TGTGCCAGCTCACCAGACAGGGGACCCTACGAGCAGTACTTC.

The chain links TRBV29-1 to TRBJ2-7; maybe TRBD1 (6 bases). Trimming took off 2 bases at V and 4 bases at J, with 9 bases between the two ends. CDR3 length equals 12 residues. Germline CDR1 SQVTM, CDR2 ANQGSEA. CDR3 region: CSVEYQGYEQYF. In DNA, the CDR3 is TGCAGCGTTGAATATCAGGGGTACGAGCAGTACTTC.

This clone occurred once. The chain employs TRBV18 and TRBJ2-7; D perhaps matches TRBD1 (5 bases). The CDR3 spans 15 residues. Germline values: CDR1 KGHSH, CDR2 LQKENI. V was shortened by 0 bases and J by 3 bases, with 12 bases between the two germline ends. The DNA for the CDR3 is TGTGCCAGCTCACCACCGGCAGGTCAGGGCTACGAGCAGTACTTC. It encodes CASSPPAGQGYEQYF. The full variable domain, completed using reference TRBV18 and TRBJ2-7, is NAGVMQNPRHLVRRRGQEARLRCSPMKGHSHVYWYRQLPEEGLKFMVYLQKENIIDESGMPKERFSAEFPKEGPSILRIQQVVRGDSAAYFCASSPPAGQGYEQYFGPGTRLTVT.

The chain has TRBV19 and TRBJ2-1, with 7 bases aligning to TRBD1. The germline CDR1 and CDR2 sequences are LNHDA and SQIVND (reference sequence). The CDR3 sequence is 16 residues long. V shed 3 bases and J 3 bases; nucleotides not matched to a gene: 8. The chain's CDR3 is CASSMADRLLYNEQFF. The CDR3 DNA sequence: TGTGCCAGTAGTATGGCGGACAGGCTTCTCTACAATGAGCAGTTCTTC. Full variable domain (rest looked up from reference TRBV19 and TRBJ2-1): DGGITQSPKYLFRKEGQNVTLSCEQNLNHDAMYWYRQDPGQGLRLIYYSQIVNDFQKGDIAEGYSVSREKKESFPLTVTSAQKNPTAFYLCASSMADRLLYNEQFFGPGTRLTVL.

This sequence joins TRBV19 and TRBJ2-2; 15 bases map to TRBD2. V shed 3 bases and J 7 bases; nucleotides not matched to a gene: 6. Looked up from germline, CDR1 is LNHDA and CDR2 is SQIVND (reference sequence). The CDR3 length is 17 residues. CDR3 nucleotide sequence: TGTGCCAGTAGTATCTCATGGACTAGCGGGAGGGTCGGGGAGCTGTTTTTT. The encoded protein is CASSISWTSGRVGELFF.

The rearrangement uses TRBV10-3 and TRBJ2-4; 9 nucleotides align to TRBD2. CDR1 ENHRY and CDR2 SYGVKD come from the germline V gene. V shed 11 bases, J shed 6 bases, and the junction held 17 bases outside the gene matches. This CDR3 has 16 residues. As DNA, the CDR3 is TGTGCCTCGGCGGGAGGGGACGGCTTGACGTTAAACATTCAGTACTTC. Its protein is CASAGGDGLTLNIQYF.

V is TRBV5-1 and J is TRBJ1-4; no clear D gene. V was clipped by 3 bases and J by 3 bases, with 15 bases between them. The germline gives CDR1 SGHRS, CDR2 YFSETQ. The CDR3 totals 16 residues. The CDR3 loop is CASSSVNSVANEKLFF. CDR3 coding DNA: TGCGCCAGCAGCTCCGTTAACAGTGTGGCTAATGAAAAACTGTTTTTT.

This clone has just a few counts. V usage is TRBV4-1 and J usage is TRBJ1-6; TRBD1 aligns across 7 bases. V lost 4 bases and J lost 7; bases outside the gene matches: 10. CDR3 length: 16 amino acids. Germline loops: CDR1 MGHRA, CDR2 YSYEKL. The CDR3 loop reads CASSLDEGARNSPLHF. The CDR3, as DNA: TGCGCCAGCAGCCTTGACGAGGGGGCGCGAAATTCACCCCTCCACTTT.

This clone was detected once. The V call is TRBV3-1 (or the pseudogene TRBV3-2), the J call TRBJ1-2, with a tentative D call TRBD1 (5 bases). V dropped 0 bases and J dropped 8 bases, with 16 bases sitting between them. Germline V gives CDR1 LGHDT, CDR2 YNNKEL (reference sequence). This CDR3 region has 15 residues. In DNA, the CDR3 is TGTGCCAGCAGCCAAGATTGGTTCCCCAGGGAAGGCTACACCTTC. It encodes CASSQDWFPREGYTF.

The J gene is TRBJ2-1, the V gene TRBV11-2; D not certain. The CDR3 covers 12 residues. V gave up 2 bases and J gave up 8 bases, with 7 bases separating them. CDR1 is SGHAT and CDR2 is FQNNGV in the germline V gene. CDR3 DNA: TGTGCCAGCAGCTTACGTACAGATGAGCAGTTCTTC. Translating gives CASSLRTDEQFF.

This clone was counted a few times. The J gene is TRBJ2-4, the V gene TRBV5-1; D not certain. Germline V gene lookup returns CDR1 SGHRS and CDR2 YFSETQ. The CDR3 totals 14 residues. Between the trimmed V and J ends, which lost 0 bases and 0 bases, there was a span of 4 bases. The DNA of the CDR3 is TGCGCCAGCAGCTTGGCCTCAGCCAAAAACATTCAGTACTTC. It encodes CASSLASAKNIQYF.

The genes are TRBV10-2 and TRBJ2-7; D unresolved. Germline CDR1 and CDR2: WSHSY and SAAADI. Trimming took off 6 bases at V and 0 bases at J, with 9 bases between the two ends. There are 13 residues in the CDR3. CDR3 protein: CASSFGPSYEQYF. The CDR3 DNA follows: TGCGCCAGCAGCTTCGGTCCCTCCTACGAGCAGTACTTC.

V usage is TRBV24-1 and J usage is TRBJ2-1; 10 bases are shared with TRBD1. Germline V CDR1 and CDR2: KGHDR, SFDVKD. This CDR3 has 16 amino acids. V was clipped by 4 bases and J by 7 bases; unmatched bases: 9. The CDR3 DNA reads TGTGCCACCAGTGAGCCCGGGACAGGGGTATCAAATGAGCAGTTCTTC. It codes for CATSEPGTGVSNEQFF.

Notes on this clone: Other nucleotide sequences from this sample produce the same CDR3. J is TRBJ1-5 and V is TRBV9; 8 bases are a match to TRBD1. Germline values: CDR1 SGDLS, CDR2 YYNGEE. The CDR3 extends over 15 amino acids. With 0 bases clipped from V and 5 bases from J, the junction kept 4 bases outside the gene matches. This chain's CDR3 is CASSVGTGGDQPQHF. In DNA form, the CDR3 reads TGTGCCAGCAGCGTAGGTACAGGGGGGGATCAGCCCCAGCATTTT.

V gene TRBV3-1 (or the pseudogene TRBV3-2) combines with J gene TRBJ2-7, with 8 nucleotides matching TRBD1. The V and J ends lost 5 bases and 0 bases, in that order; junction bases with no gene match: 9. The CDR3 has 16 amino acids. Germline V gives CDR1 LGHDT, CDR2 YNNKEL (reference sequence). The CDR3 nucleotides are TGTGCCAGCAGCGGGGGACAGGTCCTCATCTCCTACGAGCAGTACTTC. Translated: CASSGGQVLISYEQYF.

The chain links TRBV6-5 to TRBJ2-1; unclear D gene. The CDR3 loop spans 13 amino acids. Germline CDR1 reads MNHEY; CDR2 reads SVGAGI. V lost 6 bases and J lost 4, with 10 bases in between. The CDR3 nucleotides read TGTGCCAGCAGCCTCAGGTCATACAATGAGCAGTTCTTC. Translation: CASSLRSYNEQFF.